This entry lists 5 T cell receptor beta chains sequenced from one sample in a study of cytomegalovirus exposure and HLA in healthy donors. Use of 60 Vbeta and 13 Jbeta primers characterized the PCR. Assay used: immunoSEQ multiplex PCR; TCRdb lists only in-frame clones, some missing. The sample lists about 160,000 clones; around 79% were seen once. What was sequenced was PBMCs. These receptor sequences come from a man aged 40-50 years in good health and CMV-seronegative.

The CDR3 DNA sequence: TGTGCCGTACGCAGGGGGCAAGGCTATGGCTACACCTTC. Residues: CAVRRGQGYGYTF. The chain joins TRBV28 to TRBJ1-2; 8 positions match TRBD1. V trimming: 11 bases; J trimming: 4 bases; junction bases outside the gene matches: 9. The germline V gene encodes CDR1 MDHEN and CDR2 SYDVKM. This CDR3 is 13 amino acids long.

This clone was observed a handful of times. This chain links TRBV9 with TRBJ2-4; a weak D match, TRBD1 (6 bases). V was cut by 3 bases and J by 0 bases, with 13 bases left in between. The CDR3 sequence is 16 residues long. Germline V CDR1 and CDR2: SGDLS, YYNGEE. CDR3 in DNA: TGTGCCAGCAGCGCAACAGGGCGCGAAGCCAAAAACATTCAGTACTTC. Protein: CASSATGREAKNIQYF.

This CDR3 reads CAIGNTVALGPQHF. CDR3 nucleotide sequence: TGTGCCATCGGAAATACGGTTGCCCTAGGGCCCCAGCATTTT. J is TRBJ1-5 and V is TRBV10-3; D gene ambiguous. Trimming took 8 bases from V and 9 from J, leaving 20 bases between them. There are 14 residues in the CDR3. Germline V gene lookup returns CDR1 ENHRY and CDR2 SYGVKD.

The table lists this clone with a few counts. J is TRBJ2-7 and V is TRBV25-1; TRBD2 is a possible D gene (6 bases). The CDR3 extends over 15 amino acids. Germline assignment: CDR1 MGHDK and CDR2 SYGVNS. V lost 3 bases to trimming and J lost 2 bases, with 14 bases between them. The CDR3 DNA sequence: TGTGCCAGCAGTGACCCCGGGGAGGCGGCCTACGAGCAGTACTTC. Protein product: CASSDPGEAAYEQYF.

As to this clone: An end of the junction does not agree with germline; a read error may underlie this. The rearrangement joins TRBV7-7 to TRBJ2-5; tentative D call: TRBD1 (6 bases). This CDR3 contains 15 residues. Germline assignment: CDR1 SSHAT and CDR2 FNYEAQ (reference sequence). CDR3 DNA sequence: TGTGCTAGCAGCTTAGCGACGACAGGTCAAGAGACCCAGTACTTC. Translation gives CASSLATTGQETQYF. The complete variable domain, with remaining parts taken from reference TRBV7-7 and TRBJ2-5, reads GAGVSQSPRYKVTKRGQDVTLRCDPISSHATLYWYQQALGQGPEFLTYFNYEAQPDKSGLPSDRFSAERPEGSISTLTIQRTEQRDSAMYRCASSLATTGQETQYFGPGTRLLVL.